The TCR beta chain described here comes from a study of T cell repertoires in cytomegalovirus infection. General study results and limits: Adding up the frequency of public TCR beta families identified people who carried CMV plus the relevant HLA.

This clonotype has only a few counts. The antigen is unknown. Germline lookup yields CDR1 LNHDA and CDR2 SQIVND (reference sequence). The CDR3 is 12 amino acids. With 8 bases removed from V and 7 bases from J, the gap between germline ends came to 12 bases. From the reads, TCRdb called clonotypes with MiXCR, one entry per CDR3 protein. Among about 920,000 distinct CDR3 sequences listed, less than 35% were seen once. The receptor was isolated from a human donor in good health (CMV status not recorded). Some clones in this sample may be carry-over from other donors' samples. Here the sequenced sample was cultured CD8+ T cells from PBMCs, taken from culture after CMV antigen stimulation. V gene TRBV19 combines with J gene TRBJ1-5, with TRBD1 as a possible D gene (6 bases). This chain's CDR3 is CASGQGLQPQHF. The CDR3 nucleotides read TGTGCCAGTGGGCAGGGGTTACAGCCCCAGCATTTT.